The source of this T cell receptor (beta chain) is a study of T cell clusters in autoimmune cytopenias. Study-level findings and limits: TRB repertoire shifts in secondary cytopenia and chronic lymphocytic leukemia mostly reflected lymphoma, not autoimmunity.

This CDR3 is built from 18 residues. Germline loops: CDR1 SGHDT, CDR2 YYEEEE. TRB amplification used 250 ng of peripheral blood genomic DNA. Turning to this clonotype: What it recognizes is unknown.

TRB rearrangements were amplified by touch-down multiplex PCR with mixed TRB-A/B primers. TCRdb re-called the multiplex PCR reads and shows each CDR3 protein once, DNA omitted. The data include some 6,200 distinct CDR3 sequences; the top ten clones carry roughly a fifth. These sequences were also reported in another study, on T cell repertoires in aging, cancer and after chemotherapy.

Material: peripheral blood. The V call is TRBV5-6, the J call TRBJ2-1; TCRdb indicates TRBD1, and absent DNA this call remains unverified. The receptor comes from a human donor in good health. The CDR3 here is CASSSLSRPLGSYNEQFF.